This TCR beta chain is from a study of OX40 agonist ivuxolimab in advanced cancers. The wider study: A male proportion of 70% to 90% was recorded, with mean age 60 years and range roughly 20 to 85. Findings and limits, study-wide: Certain nonresponders additionally had low normalized T-cell clonal expansion.

The CDR3 loop spans 15 amino acids. The V end was cut by 9 bases, the J end by 0 bases, with 15 bases between. Germline V gene sequence: CDR1 WNHNN, CDR2 SYGVQD (reference sequence). TCRdb's table, derived via immunoSEQ multiplex PCR, lists solely in-frame clones and lacks some. The sample comprises over 50,000 clones, about 92% of which are singletons, and around 25% rests with the top ten. Autoimmune disease history or systemic immunosuppression led to patient exclusion. This clone was seen once. Its antigen remains unknown. The material was CD4+ or CD8+ T cells sorted from blood, obtained in a trial of the OX40 agonist ivuxolimab. The TCR sequence derives from an adult with an advanced solid tumor such as melanoma, head and neck, liver or kidney cancer. This chain joins TRBV10-1 and TRBJ2-4; tentatively, D is TRBD1 or TRBD2 (5 bases each). CDR3 in amino acids: CASYSGPLAKNIQYF. Written as DNA, the CDR3 is TGCGCCAGTTACTCGGGGCCGCTAGCCAAAAACATTCAGTACTTC.